This paragraph covers one T cell receptor (beta chain) sequence. Other DNA sequences in the sample encode the same CDR3. The sample belongs to a study of blood T cell repertoires in COVID-19. Original data processing: The authors estimated nucleated cell counts from reference gene primer amplification. TCRdb's copy holds only in-frame clones and misses some; the assay was immunoSEQ multiplex PCR. That table gives V, J and clone size, and the DNA gave D and trimming. The sample lists tens of thousands of clones, 86% occurring once. The CDR3 loop spans 15 amino acids. Germline CDR1 is SGDLS and CDR2 is YYNGEE. V gave up 0 bases and J gave up 0 bases, with 8 bases separating them.

The receptor was derived from a human donor with active COVID-19. The donor label of this sample is uncertain. This chain uses TRBV9 with TRBJ2-3; D might be TRBD1 (5 bases). The sequencing sample was made of peripheral blood. The CDR3 DNA reads TGTGCCAGCAGCGTAGTCGCAGGGAGCACAGATACGCAGTATTTT. Protein: CASSVVAGSTDTQYF.